The 29 T cell receptor beta chains given below trace back to one sample, sequenced in a study of blood T cell repertoires in COVID-19. Profiling relied on immunoSEQ multiplex PCR, and the TCRdb table lists in-frame clones only, not all of them. The top ten clones hold approximately 13% of a sample with about 200,000 clones, 75% to 85% of them seen once. What was sequenced was peripheral blood. These receptors were obtained from a human donor in a cohort sampled during active COVID-19.

This clone was picked up a small number of times. The chain carries TRBV5-6 and TRBJ2-3; 7 bases align to TRBD2. V was pared by 4 bases and J by 5 bases, with 22 bases of the junction left unmatched. This CDR3 is built from 19 residues. Looked up from germline, CDR1 is SGHDT and CDR2 is YYEEEE. The CDR3 nucleotides read TGTGCCAGCAGCCGGGGTGGAGGGAACTTTGGACTAGAGGTAGATACGCAGTATTTT. Its translation is CASSRGGGNFGLEVDTQYF.

This chain links TRBV24-1 with TRBJ2-1, with 13 positions matching TRBD2. Losses at the gene ends were 4 bases for V and 7 bases for J; bases not matched to a gene: 3. The germline V gene has CDR1 KGHDR and CDR2 SFDVKD. This CDR3 region has 15 residues. The CDR3 nucleotides read TGTGCCACCAGTGACCCGGGACTAGCGGGAAATGAGCAGTTCTTC. Amino acid sequence: CATSDPGLAGNEQFF.

This chain links TRBV15 with TRBJ2-5; 8 bases fit TRBD1. The CDR3 is 17 residues long. Germline-derived CDR1 and CDR2 are LNHNV and YYDKDF (reference sequence). Trimming took 1 base from V and 5 from J; bases not matched to a gene: 12. CDR3 DNA: TGTGCCACCAGCAGAGTCTATCCAGGGGGCATTGCGGAGACCCAGTACTTC. Translating gives CATSRVYPGGIAETQYF.

This clone was seen a single time. The chain is built from TRBV5-1 and TRBJ2-7; D perhaps matches TRBD2 (6 bases). V was cut by 5 bases and J by 6 bases, with 12 bases left in between. Germline-derived CDR1 and CDR2 are SGHRS and YFSETQ. The CDR3 totals 12 residues. The CDR3 spells CASREGQSEQYF. DNA of the CDR3: TGCGCCAGCAGGGAGGGGCAGAGCGAGCAGTACTTC.

The chain is built from TRBV7-9 and TRBJ1-1, with 7 bases fitting TRBD1. V shed 2 bases, J shed 7 bases, and the junction held 4 bases outside the gene matches. CDR1 SEHNR and CDR2 FQNEAQ come from the germline V gene (reference sequence). The CDR3 extends over 13 amino acids. The CDR3 here is CASSLLTGFEAFF. The CDR3 region has the DNA TGTGCCAGCAGCTTACTGACAGGGTTTGAAGCTTTCTTT.

CDR3 protein: CSAVLVSSEQYF. The CDR3 DNA follows: TGCAGCGCCGTGTTGGTCTCGAGCGAGCAGTACTTC. This chain joins TRBV29-1 and TRBJ2-7; D remains ambiguous. This CDR3 is 12 amino acids long. Per germline, CDR1 SQVTM and CDR2 ANQGSEA. V lost 7 bases, J lost 6 bases, and 16 bases lay in between.

The chain joins TRBV10-2 to TRBJ2-5, with D maybe TRBD2 (6 bases). Germline values: CDR1 WSHSY, CDR2 SAAADI. V shed 3 bases and J shed 5 bases, with 16 bases lying between them. This CDR3 has 15 amino acids. This CDR3 is CASSDEGLSGETQYF. CDR3 in DNA: TGCGCCAGCAGTGATGAAGGCCTAAGCGGGGAGACCCAGTACTTC.

V usage is TRBV12-3 or TRBV12-4 and J usage is TRBJ2-5; no definite D call. The CDR3 runs to 10 residues. The ends were cut back, 6 bases at V and 3 bases at J, with 2 bases in the middle. The CDR3 spells CASSEETQYF. The CDR3 nucleotides read TGTGCCAGCAGCGAAGAGACCCAGTACTTC.

CDR3 sequence: CASSLWASQETQYF. In DNA, the CDR3 is TGTGCCAGCAGCTTATGGGCAAGTCAAGAGACCCAGTACTTC. The V and J genes are TRBV7-8 and TRBJ2-5; no reliable D call. Germline lookup yields CDR1 SGHVS and CDR2 FQNEAQ. V lost 2 bases to trimming and J lost 2 bases, with 9 bases between them. CDR3 size: 14 residues.

This rearrangement joins TRBV28 to TRBJ2-7, with 9 bases lining up with TRBD1. Germline V CDR1 and CDR2: MDHEN, SYDVKM. Unmatched junction bases numbered 12, after V lost 3 bases and J lost 6 bases. The length of the CDR3 is 16 residues. CDR3 in amino acids: CASSLREGQGSLEQYF. The CDR3 region has the DNA TGTGCCAGCAGTTTGCGAGAGGGACAGGGTAGTCTCGAGCAGTACTTC.

As concerns this clone: This CDR3 is also generated by other DNA sequences in the sample. The J gene is TRBJ2-7, the V gene TRBV7-2, with 8 bases that match TRBD2. Germline trimming cut 3 bases from V and 4 bases from J; bases unmatched to any gene: 2. There are 13 residues in the CDR3. The germline gives CDR1 SGHTA, CDR2 FQGNSA. This CDR3 is CASSFGGGYEQYF. The CDR3 DNA reads TGTGCCAGCAGCTTCGGGGGGGGGTACGAGCAGTACTTC. Looking up the rest from reference TRBV7-2 and TRBJ2-7 gives the full variable domain: GAGVSQSPSNKVTEKGKDVELRCDPISGHTALYWYRQSLGQGLEFLIYFQGNSAPDKSGLPSDRFSAERTGGSVSTLTIQRTQQEDSAVYLCASSFGGGYEQYFGPGTRLTVT.

This chain joins TRBV27 and TRBJ1-1; a weak D match, TRBD1 (6 bases). In germline, CDR1 is MNHEY, CDR2 SMNVEV (reference sequence). Trimming pared 10 bases from V and 4 bases from J, leaving 22 bases between. This CDR3 comprises 15 residues. DNA for the CDR3: TGTGCCACCAACTTGTGGGGGGGGCGCGGCACTGAAGCTTTCTTT. This translates into CATNLWGGRGTEAFF.

The chain has TRBV15 and TRBJ1-5; TRBD1 might be the D (5 bases). Germline CDR1 reads LNHNV; CDR2 reads YYDKDF (reference sequence). V was cut by 0 bases and J by 7 bases, with 19 bases left in between. The CDR3 contains 17 residues. The CDR3 DNA sequence: TGTGCCACCAGCAGAGATGGGACGCGAGGCGGAGGGCAGCCCCAGCATTTT. Translated, it gives CATSRDGTRGGGQPQHF.

The chain carries TRBV5-4 and TRBJ2-7, with TRBD1 identical over 9 bases. Germline-derived CDR1 and CDR2 are SGHNT and YYREEE (reference sequence). Trimming took 4 bases from V and 6 from J; bases not matched to a gene: 5. This CDR3 has 13 residues. CDR3 DNA sequence: TGTGCCAGCAGCCCGGGACAGGGAAGCGAGCAGTACTTC. Its translation: CASSPGQGSEQYF.

The V call is TRBV4-1, the J call TRBJ2-4, with D unresolved. V was shortened by 1 base and J by 7 bases, with 17 bases between the two germline ends. The length of the CDR3 is 16 residues. The germline V gene encodes CDR1 MGHRA and CDR2 YSYEKL. The chain's CDR3 is CASSQVTTRSWNIQYF. The CDR3 nucleotides read TGCGCCAGCAGCCAAGTCACTACGAGGAGTTGGAACATTCAGTACTTC.

This clone occurred once. The chain couples TRBV19 to TRBJ2-7; D possibly corresponds to TRBD2 (6 bases). Trimming shortened V by 5 bases and J by 2 bases, and 13 bases separated the two germline ends. CDR1 and CDR2 (germline): LNHDA, SQIVND (reference sequence). This CDR3 is 14 amino acids long. The CDR3 bases are TGTGCCAGTAGTTTCGGGACGGGAGCCTACGAGCAGTACTTC. It yields the protein CASSFGTGAYEQYF.

This chain joins TRBV7-9 and TRBJ2-3; 7 bases match TRBD1. With 4 bases clipped from V and 2 bases from J, the junction kept 6 bases outside the gene matches. Germline CDR1 and CDR2: SEHNR and FQNEAQ (reference sequence). The CDR3 sequence is 15 residues long. CDR3 amino acids: CASSSTGVFTDTQYF. The DNA for the CDR3 is TGTGCCAGCAGCTCAACAGGGGTATTCACAGATACGCAGTATTTT.

The CDR3 DNA follows: TGTGCCAGCAGTGGGGACAGGTTTGGCTACACCTTC. Its translation: CASSGDRFGYTF. The chain combines TRBV25-1 with TRBJ1-2; 8 positions match TRBD1. The CDR3 is 12 amino acids. Germline lookup yields CDR1 MGHDK and CDR2 SYGVNS. With 4 bases clipped from V and 7 bases from J, the junction kept 2 bases outside the gene matches.

As DNA, the CDR3 is TGTGCCAGCAGAGTGGAAAGACAGGGCGACTATGGCTACACCTTC. It translates to CASRVERQGDYGYTF. The chain combines TRBV27 with TRBJ1-2, with 7 bases aligning to TRBD1. V dropped 6 bases and J dropped 3; count of bases not matched to a gene: 10. The V gene's germline CDR1 is MNHEY and CDR2 SMNVEV (reference sequence). This CDR3 spans 15 amino acids.

This clone has a count of ten or more. The V and J genes are TRBV4-1 and TRBJ2-2; D gene unclear. The CDR3 has 17 residues. Germline lookup yields CDR1 MGHRA and CDR2 YSYEKL. Trimming took off 1 base at V and 7 bases at J, with 19 bases between the two ends. This CDR3 reads CASSQVDLGFSIGELFF. The CDR3 nucleotides are TGCGCCAGCAGCCAAGTGGATCTAGGCTTTAGTATCGGGGAGCTGTTTTTT.

V gene TRBV4-2 combines with J gene TRBJ2-7; 12 nucleotides line up with TRBD2. This CDR3 comprises 15 residues. Trimming removed 2 bases from V and 4 bases from J; junction bases left unmatched: 3. Per the germline V gene, CDR1 is LGHNA and CDR2 is YNFKEQ. The CDR3 DNA is TGTGCCAGCAGCCAACGGCTAGCGGGAGGGTACGAGCAGTACTTC. Translating it yields CASSQRLAGGYEQYF.

V usage is TRBV14 and J usage is TRBJ2-5; D is uncertain. The length of the CDR3 is 19 residues. Between the trimmed V and J ends, which lost 0 bases and 3 bases, there was a span of 23 bases. Germline V gene sequence: CDR1 SGHDN, CDR2 FVKESK. The CDR3 nucleotides read TGTGCCAGCAGCCAAGATCCATCTTCAGACAACACCTTAAAAGAGACCCAGTACTTC. Translated: CASSQDPSSDNTLKETQYF.

The V gene is TRBV20-1, the J gene TRBJ2-7; weak D call: TRBD2 (6 bases). Deletions cut 3 bases from V and 3 bases from J, with 12 bases between. CDR1 DFQATT and CDR2 SNEGSKA come from the germline V gene (reference sequence). The CDR3 has 13 amino acids. CDR3 protein: CSASPPSVYEQYF. DNA for the CDR3: TGCAGTGCTAGTCCCCCTAGCGTCTACGAGCAGTACTTC.

This clone has a handful of counts. The genes are TRBV5-1 and TRBJ1-2; possibly TRBD1 for D (5 bases). This CDR3 has 15 amino acids. V lost 1 base and J 2 bases, leaving 12 bases between the germline ends. Germline V gives CDR1 SGHRS, CDR2 YFSETQ. In DNA form, the CDR3 reads TGCGCCAGCAGCTTGAACGCAGGGAACAACTATGGCTACACCTTC. Translating gives CASSLNAGNNYGYTF.

V is TRBV9 and J is TRBJ1-2; TRBD1 matches at 7 bases. Germline trimming cut 3 bases from V and 3 bases from J; bases unmatched to any gene: 5. CDR1 and CDR2 from the germline V gene are SGDLS and YYNGEE. CDR3 length equals 14 residues. CDR3 residues: CASSATGVDYGYTF. CDR3 sequence (DNA): TGTGCCAGCAGCGCTACAGGGGTAGACTATGGCTACACCTTC.

Note on this clone: The junction does not match germline at one end; this may be a read error. The CDR3 nucleotides are TGTGCCAGCAGTCCCCACAGGGGCGCAGATACGCAATATTTT. Its translation is CASSPHRGADTQYF. V and J are TRBV28 and TRBJ2-3, with 7 bases matching TRBD1. CDR3 size: 14 residues. Germline CDR1 MDHEN, CDR2 SYDVKM.

This sequence joins TRBV20-1 and TRBJ2-3, with a tentative D call TRBD2 (6 bases). This CDR3 comprises 14 residues. CDR1 DFQATT and CDR2 SNEGSKA come from the germline V gene (reference sequence). Trimming removed 3 bases from V and 3 bases from J, with 13 bases in between. The CDR3 sequence is CSASPGLWTDTQYF. The DNA for the CDR3 is TGCAGTGCTAGTCCGGGACTTTGGACAGATACGCAGTATTTT.

This clone was seen a few times. V and J are TRBV15 and TRBJ2-1; 10 nucleotides align to TRBD1. J was trimmed by 14 bases and V by 5 bases; bases with no gene match: 3. CDR3 length equals 11 residues. Per germline, CDR1 LNHNV and CDR2 YYDKDF (reference sequence). The CDR3 is CATSGQGEEFF. In DNA, the CDR3 is TGTGCCACCAGCGGACAGGGGGAGGAGTTCTTC.

The chain joins TRBV19 to TRBJ2-7; 12 nucleotides agree with TRBD2. Germline CDR1 is LNHDA and CDR2 is SQIVND (reference sequence). This CDR3 contains 17 residues. V gave up 3 bases and J gave up 2 bases; unmatched junction bases: 8. The CDR3 DNA reads as TGTGCCAGTAGTATTGGTTCTAGCGGGAGGGCCGCCTACGAGCAGTACTTC. Its protein product is CASSIGSSGRAAYEQYF.